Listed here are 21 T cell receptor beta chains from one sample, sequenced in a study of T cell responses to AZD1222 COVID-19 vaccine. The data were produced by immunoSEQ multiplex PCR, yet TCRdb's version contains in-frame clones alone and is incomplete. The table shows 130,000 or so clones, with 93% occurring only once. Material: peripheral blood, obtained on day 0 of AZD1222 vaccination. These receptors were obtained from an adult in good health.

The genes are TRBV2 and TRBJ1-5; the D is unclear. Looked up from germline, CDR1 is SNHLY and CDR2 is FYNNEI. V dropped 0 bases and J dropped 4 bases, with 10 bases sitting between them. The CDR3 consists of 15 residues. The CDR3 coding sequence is TGTGCCAGCAGTGAAGCGCTAACAGCAAATCAGCCCCAGCATTTT. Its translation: CASSEALTANQPQHF.

The CDR3 loop is CASSLGTRGGLSPRIPEAFF. CDR3 bases: TGCGCCAGCAGCTTGGGTACCAGGGGGGGCCTTAGTCCTAGAATCCCTGAAGCTTTCTTT. This sequence joins TRBV5-1 and TRBJ1-1; 7 positions match TRBD1. The CDR3 runs 20 residues. With 0 bases clipped from V and 6 bases from J, the junction kept 23 bases outside the gene matches. CDR1 and CDR2 (germline): SGHRS, YFSETQ.

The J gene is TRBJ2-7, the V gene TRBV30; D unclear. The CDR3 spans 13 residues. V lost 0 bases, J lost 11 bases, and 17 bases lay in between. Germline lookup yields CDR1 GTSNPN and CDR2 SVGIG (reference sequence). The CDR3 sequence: CAWSVLRVGWKYF. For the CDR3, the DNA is TGTGCCTGGAGTGTACTACGCGTGGGGTGGAAGTACTTC.

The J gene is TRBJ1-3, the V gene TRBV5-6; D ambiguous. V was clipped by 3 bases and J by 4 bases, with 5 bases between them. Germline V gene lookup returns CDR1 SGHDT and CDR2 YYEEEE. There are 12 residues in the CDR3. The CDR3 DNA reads TGTGCCAGCAGCTACCAAGGAAACACCATATATTTT. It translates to CASSYQGNTIYF.

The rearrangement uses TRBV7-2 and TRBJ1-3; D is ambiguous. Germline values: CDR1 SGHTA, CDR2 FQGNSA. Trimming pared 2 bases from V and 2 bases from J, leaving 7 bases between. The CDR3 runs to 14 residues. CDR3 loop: CASSLTSAGNTIYF. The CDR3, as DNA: TGTGCCAGCAGCTTAACTTCGGCTGGAAACACCATATATTTT.

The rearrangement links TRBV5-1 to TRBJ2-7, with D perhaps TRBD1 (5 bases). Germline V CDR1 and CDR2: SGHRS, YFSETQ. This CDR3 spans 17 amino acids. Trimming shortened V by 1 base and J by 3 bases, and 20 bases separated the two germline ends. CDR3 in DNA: TGCGCCAGCAGCTTGACCCCAGCGACAGCAACTCACTACGAGCAGTACTTC. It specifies CASSLTPATATHYEQYF.

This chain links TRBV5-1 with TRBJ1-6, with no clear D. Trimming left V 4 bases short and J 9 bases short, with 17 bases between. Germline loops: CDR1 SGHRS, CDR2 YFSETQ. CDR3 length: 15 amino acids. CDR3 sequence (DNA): TGCGCCAGCAGCCCCATTCGGGGATCGGGTTCACCCCTCCACTTT. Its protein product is CASSPIRGSGSPLHF.

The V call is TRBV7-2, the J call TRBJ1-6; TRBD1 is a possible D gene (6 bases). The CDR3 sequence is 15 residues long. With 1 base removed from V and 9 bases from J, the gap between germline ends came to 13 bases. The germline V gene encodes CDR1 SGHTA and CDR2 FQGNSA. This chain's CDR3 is CASSLVRTERSPLHF. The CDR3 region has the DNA TGTGCCAGCAGCTTAGTTAGGACAGAGCGTTCACCCCTCCACTTT.

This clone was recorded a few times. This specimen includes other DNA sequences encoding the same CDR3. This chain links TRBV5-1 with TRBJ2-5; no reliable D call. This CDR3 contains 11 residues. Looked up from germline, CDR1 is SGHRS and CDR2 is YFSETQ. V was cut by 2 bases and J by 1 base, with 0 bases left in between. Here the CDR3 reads CASSFQETQYF. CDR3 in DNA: TGCGCCAGCAGCTTCCAAGAGACCCAGTACTTC.

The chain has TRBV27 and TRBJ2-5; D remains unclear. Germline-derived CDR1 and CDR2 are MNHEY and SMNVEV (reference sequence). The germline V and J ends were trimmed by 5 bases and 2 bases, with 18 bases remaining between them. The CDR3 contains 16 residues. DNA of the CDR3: TGTGCCAGCAGTGCCAACGGGCGGCTTCGACAAGAGACCCAGTACTTC. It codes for CASSANGRLRQETQYF.

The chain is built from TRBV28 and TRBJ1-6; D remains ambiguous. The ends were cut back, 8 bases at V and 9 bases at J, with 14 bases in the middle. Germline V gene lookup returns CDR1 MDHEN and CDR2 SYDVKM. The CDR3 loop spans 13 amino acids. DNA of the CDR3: TGTGCCAGCCGCCCGGGCGTGGGTTCACCCCTCCACTTT. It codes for CASRPGVGSPLHF.

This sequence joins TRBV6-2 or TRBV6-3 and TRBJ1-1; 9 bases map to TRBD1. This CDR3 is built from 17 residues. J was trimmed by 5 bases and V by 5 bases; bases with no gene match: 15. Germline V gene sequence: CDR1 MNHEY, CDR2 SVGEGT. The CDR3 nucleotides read TGTGCCAGCAGTCATACCGGCAGGGACAGGGTGTGGACTGAAGCTTTCTTT. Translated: CASSHTGRDRVWTEAFF.

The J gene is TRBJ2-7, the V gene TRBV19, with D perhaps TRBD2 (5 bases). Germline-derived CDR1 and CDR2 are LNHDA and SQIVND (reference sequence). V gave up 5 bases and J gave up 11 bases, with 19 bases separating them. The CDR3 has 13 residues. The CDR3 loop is CASSLALADWKYF. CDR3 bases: TGTGCCAGTAGTCTAGCCTTGGCGGACTGGAAGTACTTC.

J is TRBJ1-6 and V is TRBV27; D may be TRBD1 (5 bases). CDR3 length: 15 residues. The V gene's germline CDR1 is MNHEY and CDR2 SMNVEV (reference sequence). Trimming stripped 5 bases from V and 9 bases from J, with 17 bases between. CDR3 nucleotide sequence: TGTGCCAGCAGTCCGTTTGCGGTGGGGGTTTCACCCCTCCACTTT. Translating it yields CASSPFAVGVSPLHF.

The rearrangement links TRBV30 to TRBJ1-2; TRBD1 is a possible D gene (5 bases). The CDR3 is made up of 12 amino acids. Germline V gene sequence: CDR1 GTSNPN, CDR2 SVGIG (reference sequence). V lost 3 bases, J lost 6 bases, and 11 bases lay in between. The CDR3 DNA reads TGTGCCTGGAGAACAGGACGGCATGGCTACACCTTC. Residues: CAWRTGRHGYTF.

This CDR3 reads CASSLRGLAGQETQYF. CDR3 nucleotide sequence: TGTGCCAGCAGCTTACGGGGACTAGCGGGACAAGAGACCCAGTACTTC. The chain carries TRBV7-2 and TRBJ2-5; 13 positions agree with TRBD2. The CDR3 sequence is 16 residues long. After removal of 2 bases from V and 2 bases from J, the junction contained 2 bases not matched to a gene. Germline lookup yields CDR1 SGHTA and CDR2 FQGNSA.

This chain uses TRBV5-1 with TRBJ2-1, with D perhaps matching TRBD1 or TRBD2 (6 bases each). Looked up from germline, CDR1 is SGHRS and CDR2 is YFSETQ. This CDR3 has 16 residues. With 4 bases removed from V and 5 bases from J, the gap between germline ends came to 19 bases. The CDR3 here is CASSLMMGGNHNEQFF. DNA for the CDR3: TGCGCCAGCAGCCTAATGATGGGGGGCAATCACAATGAGCAGTTCTTC.

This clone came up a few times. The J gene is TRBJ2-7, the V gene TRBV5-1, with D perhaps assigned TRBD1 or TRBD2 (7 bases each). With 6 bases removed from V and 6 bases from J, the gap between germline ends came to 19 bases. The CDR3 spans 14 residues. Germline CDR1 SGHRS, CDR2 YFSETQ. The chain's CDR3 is CASTEAGGGREQYF. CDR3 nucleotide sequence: TGCGCCAGCACGGAGGCAGGGGGAGGGCGCGAGCAGTACTTC.

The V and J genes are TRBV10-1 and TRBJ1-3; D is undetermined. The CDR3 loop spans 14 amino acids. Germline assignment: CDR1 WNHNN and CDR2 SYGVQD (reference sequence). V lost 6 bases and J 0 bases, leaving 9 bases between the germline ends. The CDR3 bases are TGCGCCAGCAGGCAGGAGAGCTCTGGAAACACCATATATTTT. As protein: CASRQESSGNTIYF.

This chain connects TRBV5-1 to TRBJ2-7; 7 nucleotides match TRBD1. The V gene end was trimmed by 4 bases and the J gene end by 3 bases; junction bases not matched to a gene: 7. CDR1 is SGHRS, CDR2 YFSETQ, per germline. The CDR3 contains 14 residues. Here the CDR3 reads CASSGAGQDYEQYF. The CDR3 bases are TGCGCCAGCAGCGGTGCAGGACAGGACTACGAGCAGTACTTC.

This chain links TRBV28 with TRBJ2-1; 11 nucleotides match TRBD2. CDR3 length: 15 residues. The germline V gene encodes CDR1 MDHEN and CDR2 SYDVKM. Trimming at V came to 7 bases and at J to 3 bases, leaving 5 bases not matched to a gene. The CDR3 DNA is TGTGCCAGCACCCTAACTAGCGGGAGCTACAATGAGCAGTTCTTC. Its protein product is CASTLTSGSYNEQFF.